The subject of this entry is one TCR beta chain. This clone is a singleton in its sample. Which antigen it targets is not known. One base away there is no much larger clone; base qualities are not given. Trimming takes 8 bases from V and 4 bases from J, and the germline ends sit 18 bases apart. Via the germline V gene (reference sequence), CDR1 is LNHDA and CDR2 SQIVND. From cysteine to phenylalanine, the CDR3 is 15 amino acids long. Just the 45-base CDR3 DNA is kept, in frame starting at base 1. For the CD8 naive samples, CD45RO-negative cells were positively selected for CCR7, yielding a CD45RA+CCR7+ population from which TemRA cells were excluded. The donors were healthy, HIV-negative adults with no recently reported acute infections or vaccinations. Every donor was a Caucasian adult residing in Nashville, Tennessee, USA. Blood was collected by leukapheresis, and PBMCs were isolated by Ficoll-Histopaque density gradient centrifugation and then cryopreserved in liquid nitrogen vapor phase. Purity and quantity of every magnetically sorted T cell population were checked by analytical flow cytometry. Each sorted fraction had its genomic DNA isolated and then quantified by UV absorbance on a Nanodrop 2000c.

TCR CDR3 regions were amplified from genomic DNA by multiplex PCR using the deep immunoSEQ assay. Extracted genomic DNA from each cell subset was distributed evenly across all wells of several immunoSEQ 96-well plates, and each plate was treated as a replicate. For sorted subsets, around 200 ng genomic DNA, equal to 25,000 to 35,000 T cell genomes, was loaded into each replicate PCR. Purified libraries were measured with a Qubit 3.0 fluorometer, size-checked on a Bioanalyzer 2100, and measured again with the KAPA Library Quantification kit. Every immunoSEQ 96-well plate was sequenced on a separate single-read 150-cycle Illumina NextSeq 550 flow cell. In the paper's pipeline: Because the immunoSEQ output included only junctional sequences and no quality scores, the filtering could not be the same as the filtering used for full-length reads. Sequences were annotated with PyIR, a Python wrapper for IgBLAST v1.9, using IMGT germline references to assign V/J genes and CDR3. Reads were filtered out if the reads had weak V/J assignments (E-value above 1e-6), no CDR3, stop codons, out-of-frame junctions, or ambiguous translated residues. A V3J clonotype was defined by an identical inferred V gene, J gene, and CDR3 amino acid sequence. Percentage overlap between repertoires was computed as shared unique clonotypes divided by the size of the smaller repertoire. Repertoire richness was assessed with RTK rarefaction, the Chao1 estimator, and Recon v2.1 estimates of unobserved clonotypes. Generation probabilities were computed with OLGA for all TCRbeta clonotypes obtained by the gDNA method from a handful of donors. In TCRdb, the immuneACCESS table is reduced to in-frame sequences with V and J assigned. These tables do not hold every clone; where another copy was compared, an unresolved V gene accounts for under half, and the others remain unexplained. That table furnishes V, J and clone size, whereas the DNA furnished D and trimming. This sample lists about 2.1 million clones; around 93% were detected once. Of the sample, around 1.7% is held by the ten largest clones.

This sample is drawn from a study of shared clonotypes between healthy human individuals (dated by TCRdb to between 2020 and 2021). For the wider study: The cohort comprised two women and three men aged 18 to 49 years. To estimate repertoire size and how much clonotype sharing occurs between individuals, the study deeply sequenced the blood TCR repertoires of five or six healthy adults. Per donor, three plates each were used for CD4 naive and CD4 memory, two for CD8 naive, and one for CD8 memory. To increase sequencing depth and limit assay-specific biases, different laboratories used diverse techniques to prepare libraries and sequence TCR repertoires. Leukapheresis yielded between about 0.8 and 8.9 billion PBMCs per donor.

Study-wide findings and limitations: Compared with non-shared clonotypes, clonotypes shared by all four sorted-subset donors had higher generation probabilities. Naive subsets generally had larger estimated clonotype richness than memory subsets did. Pairwise subsampling indicated that sequencing depth was expected to affect the degree of clonotype sharing among donors. Only blood was sampled, and tissue TCR repertoires likely differ from those in blood. Even with the large sequencing depth, rarefaction of the sorted-subset datasets indicated that sequencing was incomplete. Because the study included only a small number of donors, the genetic and exposure-history diversity represented was limited. Across a few donors, around 5% of naive CD4, approximately 3.6% of naive CD8, about 2% of memory CD4, and approximately 0.4% of memory CD8 clonotypes were shared.

The chain is made from TRBV19 and TRBJ2-1; a tentative D call is TRBD2 (6 bases match). The receptor was derived from a man younger than 35 in good health. Some clones in this sample may be carry-over from other donors' samples. The sequencing sample was made of naive CD8+ T cells from PBMCs. The intended sense of this specimen's cell subset or site label: CD45RA+CCR7+. CDR3 loop: CASSIGEATYNEQFF. In nucleotide form, the sequence is TGTGCCAGTTCTATCGGGGAGGCTACTTACAATGAGCAGTTCTTC.